The sequence of this T cell receptor (beta chain) was determined in a study of shared clonotypes between healthy human individuals. Germline CDR1 SGHNT, CDR2 YYREEE (reference sequence). The CDR3 is 16 residues long. V was cut by 4 bases and J by 0 bases, with 13 bases left in between. The table came from immunoSEQ multiplex PCR; TCRdb's copy has only in-frame clones and leaves some out. Seen here are hundreds of thousands of clones, about 74% observed once, and the top ten hold 1.5% to 2%. This clone came up a few times. The source material was memory CD4+ T cells sorted from blood. Subset described: CD45RA-negative fraction. This TCR came from a woman in her 30s in good health. The genes are TRBV5-4 and TRBJ2-2; D assignment may be TRBD1 or TRBD2 (5 bases each). The CDR3 here is CASSGRGPANTGELFF. In DNA form, the CDR3 reads TGTGCCAGCAGCGGCCGGGGCCCCGCGAACACCGGGGAGCTGTTTTTT.